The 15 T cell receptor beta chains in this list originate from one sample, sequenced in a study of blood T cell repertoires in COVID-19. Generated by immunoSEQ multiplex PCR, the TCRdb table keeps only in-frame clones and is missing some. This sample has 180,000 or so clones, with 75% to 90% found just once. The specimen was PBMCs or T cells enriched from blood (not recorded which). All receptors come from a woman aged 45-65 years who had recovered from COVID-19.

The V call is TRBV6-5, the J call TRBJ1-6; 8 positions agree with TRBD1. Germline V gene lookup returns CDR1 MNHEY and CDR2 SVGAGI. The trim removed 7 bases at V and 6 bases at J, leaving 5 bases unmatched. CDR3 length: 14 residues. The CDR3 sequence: CASTRQGTNSPLHF. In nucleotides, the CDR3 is TGTGCCAGCACCAGACAGGGGACTAATTCACCCCTCCACTTT.

The CDR3, as DNA: TGTGCCATCAGTGGGTCCGTCGGAGCTGGATATGGCTACACCTTC. Amino acid sequence: CAISGSVGAGYGYTF. The chain carries TRBV10-3 and TRBJ1-2; no clear D. Germline CDR1 is ENHRY and CDR2 is SYGVKD. V lost 4 bases to trimming and J lost 5 bases, with 17 bases between them. The CDR3 covers 15 residues.

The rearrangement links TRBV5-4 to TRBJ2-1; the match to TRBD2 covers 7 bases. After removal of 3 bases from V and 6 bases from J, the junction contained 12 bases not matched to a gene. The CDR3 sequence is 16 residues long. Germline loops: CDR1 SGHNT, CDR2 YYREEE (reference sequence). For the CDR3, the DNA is TGTGCCAGCAGCTGGGGAATAAACGGGGGGAGCAATGAGCAGTTCTTC. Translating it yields CASSWGINGGSNEQFF. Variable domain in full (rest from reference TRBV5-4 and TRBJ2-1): ETGVTQSPTHLIKTRGQQVTLRCSSQSGHNTVSWYQQALGQGPQFIFQYYREEENGRGNFPPRFSGLQFPNYSSELNVNALELDDSALYLCASSWGINGGSNEQFFGPGTRLTVL.

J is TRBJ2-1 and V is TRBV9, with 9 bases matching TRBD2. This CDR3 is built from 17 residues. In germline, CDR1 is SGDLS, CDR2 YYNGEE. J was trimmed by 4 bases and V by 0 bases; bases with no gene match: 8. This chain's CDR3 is CASSVASRTSAYNEQFF. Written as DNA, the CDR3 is TGTGCCAGCAGCGTAGCCTCCCGGACTAGCGCTTACAATGAGCAGTTCTTC.

The CDR3 spells CASSEWGGGEQYV. CDR3 nucleotide sequence: TGTGCCAGCAGTGAATGGGGAGGGGGCGAGCAGTACGTC. This chain uses TRBV6-1 with TRBJ2-7, with TRBD2 as a possible D gene (7 bases). Germline values: CDR1 MNHNS, CDR2 SASEGT. The CDR3 runs 13 residues. Trimming removed 2 bases from V and 6 bases from J, with 11 bases in between.

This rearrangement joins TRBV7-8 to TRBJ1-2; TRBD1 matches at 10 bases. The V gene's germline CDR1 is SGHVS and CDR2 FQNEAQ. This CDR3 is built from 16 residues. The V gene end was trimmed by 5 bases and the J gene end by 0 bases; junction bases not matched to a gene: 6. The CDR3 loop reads CASSPGTGDANYGYTF. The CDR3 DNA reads TGTGCCAGCAGCCCCGGGACAGGGGATGCTAACTATGGCTACACCTTC.

The CDR3 here is CAISESGPWDTIYF. CDR3 sequence (DNA): TGTGCCATCAGTGAGTCGGGGCCGTGGGACACCATATATTTT. This sequence joins TRBV10-3 and TRBJ1-3; the D gene is possibly TRBD1 (5 bases). CDR3 length: 14 amino acids. Per the germline V gene, CDR1 is ENHRY and CDR2 is SYGVKD. The V end was cut by 0 bases, the J end by 8 bases, with 11 bases between.

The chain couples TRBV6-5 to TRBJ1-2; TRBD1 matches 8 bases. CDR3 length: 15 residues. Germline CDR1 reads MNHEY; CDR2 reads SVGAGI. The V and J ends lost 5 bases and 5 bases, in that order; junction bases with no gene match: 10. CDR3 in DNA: TGTGCCAGCAGTAGGGGGATTGACAGGGGTTATGGCTACACCTTC. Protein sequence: CASSRGIDRGYGYTF.

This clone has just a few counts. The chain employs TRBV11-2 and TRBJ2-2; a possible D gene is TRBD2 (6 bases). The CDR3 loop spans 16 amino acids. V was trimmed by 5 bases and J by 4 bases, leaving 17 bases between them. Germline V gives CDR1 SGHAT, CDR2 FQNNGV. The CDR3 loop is CASSRFSLTSTGELFF. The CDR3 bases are TGTGCCAGCAGCCGATTCTCCTTGACTAGCACCGGGGAGCTGTTTTTT.

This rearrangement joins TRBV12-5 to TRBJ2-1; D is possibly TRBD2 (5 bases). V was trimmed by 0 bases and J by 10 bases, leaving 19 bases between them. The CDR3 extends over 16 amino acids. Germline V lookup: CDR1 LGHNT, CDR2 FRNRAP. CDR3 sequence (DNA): TGTGCTAGTGGTTTGGTAATACGGAGAGGGATGAACGAGCAGTTCTTC. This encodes CASGLVIRRGMNEQFF.

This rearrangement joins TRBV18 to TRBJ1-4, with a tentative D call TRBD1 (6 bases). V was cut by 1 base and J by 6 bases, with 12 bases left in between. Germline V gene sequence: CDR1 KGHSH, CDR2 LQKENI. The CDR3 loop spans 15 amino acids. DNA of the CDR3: TGTGCCAGCTCACCACTTCAGGGGCAGCATGAAAAACTGTTTTTT. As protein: CASSPLQGQHEKLFF.

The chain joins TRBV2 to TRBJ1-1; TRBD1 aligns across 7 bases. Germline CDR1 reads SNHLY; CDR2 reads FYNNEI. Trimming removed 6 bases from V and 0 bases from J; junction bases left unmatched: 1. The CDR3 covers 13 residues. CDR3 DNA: TGTGCCAGCAGCGACAGGGTGAACACTGAAGCTTTCTTT. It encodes CASSDRVNTEAFF.

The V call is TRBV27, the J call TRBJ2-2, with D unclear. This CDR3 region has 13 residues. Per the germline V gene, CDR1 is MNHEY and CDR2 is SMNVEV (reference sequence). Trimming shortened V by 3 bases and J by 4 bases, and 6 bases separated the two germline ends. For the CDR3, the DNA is TGTGCCAGCAGTTTCGCGTTCACCGGGGAGCTGTTTTTT. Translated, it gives CASSFAFTGELFF.

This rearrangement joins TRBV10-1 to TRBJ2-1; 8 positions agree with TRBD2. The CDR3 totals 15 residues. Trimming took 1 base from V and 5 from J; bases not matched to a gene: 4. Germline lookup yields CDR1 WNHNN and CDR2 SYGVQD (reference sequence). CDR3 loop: CASSEWSSGDNEQFF. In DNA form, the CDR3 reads TGCGCCAGCAGTGAGTGGAGTAGCGGGGACAATGAGCAGTTCTTC.

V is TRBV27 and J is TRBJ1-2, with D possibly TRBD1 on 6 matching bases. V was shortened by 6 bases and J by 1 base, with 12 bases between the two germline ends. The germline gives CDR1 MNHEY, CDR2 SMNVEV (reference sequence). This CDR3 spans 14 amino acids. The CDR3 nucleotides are TGTGCCAGCAGATCCCGGGACAATAACTATGGCTACACCTTC. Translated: CASRSRDNNYGYTF.